The clone carrying this T cell receptor beta chain was picked up a small number of times. What it binds is not known. The CDR3 sequence is 15 residues long. After removal of 6 bases from V and 3 bases from J, the junction contained 6 bases not matched to a gene. Germline-derived CDR1 and CDR2 are DFQATT and SNEGSKA (reference sequence). The data originate from a study of T cell repertoires in cytomegalovirus infection. The wider study: Matching HLA type and CMV infection were both indicated by public TCR beta signatures. The study's findings and limits: Carriers of CMV plus the relevant HLA were identified by cumulative public TCR beta family frequency. It was HLA-C-restricted CMV-specific TCR beta clonotypes that dominated the response ex vivo.

TCRdb analysed the reads with MiXCR anew, one entry per CDR3 protein. The table includes 150,000 to 200,000 distinct CDR3 sequences, approximately 19% detected once. The V gene is TRBV20-1, the J gene TRBJ2-7; TRBD2 agrees at 15 bases. The sequenced sample was PBMCs. The source is a human donor in good health (CMV status not recorded). Some clones in this sample may be carry-over from other donors' samples. The CDR3 spells CSAPGLAGGIYEQYF. In DNA form, the CDR3 reads TGCAGTGCACCGGGACTAGCGGGAGGTATCTACGAGCAGTACTTC.